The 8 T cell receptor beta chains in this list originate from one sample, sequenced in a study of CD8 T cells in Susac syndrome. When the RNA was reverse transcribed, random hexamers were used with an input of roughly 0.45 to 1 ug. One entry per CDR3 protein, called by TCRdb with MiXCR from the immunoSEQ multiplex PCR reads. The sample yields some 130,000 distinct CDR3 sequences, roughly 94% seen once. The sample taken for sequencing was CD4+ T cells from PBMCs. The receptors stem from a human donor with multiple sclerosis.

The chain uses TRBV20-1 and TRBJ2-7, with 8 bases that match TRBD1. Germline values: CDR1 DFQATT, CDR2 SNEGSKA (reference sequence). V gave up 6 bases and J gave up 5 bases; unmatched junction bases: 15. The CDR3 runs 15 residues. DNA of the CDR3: TGCAGTGCCACCTTGTCTGGACAGGGTTCCCACGAGCAGTACTTC. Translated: CSATLSGQGSHEQYF.

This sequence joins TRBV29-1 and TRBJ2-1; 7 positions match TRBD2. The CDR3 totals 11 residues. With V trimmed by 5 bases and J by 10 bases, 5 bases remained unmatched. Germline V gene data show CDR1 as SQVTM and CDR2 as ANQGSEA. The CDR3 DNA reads TGCAGCGTTACTAGGGGAGGGGAGCAGTTCTTC. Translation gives CSVTRGGEQFF.

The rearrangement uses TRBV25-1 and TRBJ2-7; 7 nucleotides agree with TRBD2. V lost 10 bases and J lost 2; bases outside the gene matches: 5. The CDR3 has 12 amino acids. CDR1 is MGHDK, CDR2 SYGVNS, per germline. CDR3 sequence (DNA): TGTGCCACCGAGCGGGATGCCTACGAGCAGTACTTC. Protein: CATERDAYEQYF.

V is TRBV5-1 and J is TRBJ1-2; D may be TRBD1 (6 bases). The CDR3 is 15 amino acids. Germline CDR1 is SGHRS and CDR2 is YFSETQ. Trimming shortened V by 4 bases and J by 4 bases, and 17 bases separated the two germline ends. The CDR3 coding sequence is TGCGCCAGCAGCCGGGTTGGGGGCGAAGTCTATGGCTACACCTTC. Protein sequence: CASSRVGGEVYGYTF.

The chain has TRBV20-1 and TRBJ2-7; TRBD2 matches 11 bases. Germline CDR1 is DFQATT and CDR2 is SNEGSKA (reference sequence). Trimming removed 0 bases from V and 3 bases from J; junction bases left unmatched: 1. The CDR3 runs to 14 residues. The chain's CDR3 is CSARELAGDYEQYF. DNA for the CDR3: TGCAGTGCTAGAGAACTAGCGGGGGACTACGAGCAGTACTTC.

CDR3 nucleotide sequence: TGCGCCAGCAGCAGGGGACAGGCCGACTCCTACGAGCAGTACTTC. It is translated as CASSRGQADSYEQYF. The V call is TRBV5-1, the J call TRBJ2-7; 8 bases are a match to TRBD1. CDR1 is SGHRS and CDR2 is YFSETQ in the germline V gene. Germline trimming cut 4 bases from V and 0 bases from J; bases unmatched to any gene: 6. This CDR3 spans 15 amino acids.

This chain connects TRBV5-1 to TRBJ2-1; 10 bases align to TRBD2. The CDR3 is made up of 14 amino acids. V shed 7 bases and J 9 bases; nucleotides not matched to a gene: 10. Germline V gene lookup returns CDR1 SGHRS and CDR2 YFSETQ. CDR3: CASGSPSGSGEQFF. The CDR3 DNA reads TGCGCCAGCGGCTCGCCTAGCGGGAGTGGTGAGCAGTTCTTC.

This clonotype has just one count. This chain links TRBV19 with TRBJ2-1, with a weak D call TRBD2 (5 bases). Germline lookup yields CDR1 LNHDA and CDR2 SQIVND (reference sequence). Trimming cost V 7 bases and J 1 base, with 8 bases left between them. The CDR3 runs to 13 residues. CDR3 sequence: CASTGWSYNEQFF. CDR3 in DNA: TGTGCCAGTACGGGGTGGTCCTACAATGAGCAGTTCTTC.